This T cell receptor (beta chain) was recovered during a study of blood T cells in healthy people across ages. The overall study: Template switching recovered approximately one barcoded beta molecule for every two T cells.

This clonotype was seen only a few times. Its antigen is unidentified. Study outcomes and limitations: Per million T cells, TCR beta diversity dropped about linearly as age rose. Calculation of diversity from one million T cells yielded estimates considered to be underestimates.

PCR was performed a second time for about 7 to 12 cycles using a sample-barcoded 5' primer and a J-beta primer mix. In TCRdb, the 5' RACE reads were re-called with MiXCR into one record per CDR3 protein. The table records under 1,100,000 distinct CDR3 sequences, 20% to 25% of them present only once. These data were likewise used in another study, on T cells of mothers and their children.

The specimen was blood. The clonotype was recovered from a girl between 2 and 10 years old in good health.

CDR3 in DNA: TGTGCCAGCAGTTTAGCAGGTGGGGTCGGAATAGGATACGAGCAGTACTTC. As protein: CASSLAGGVGIGYEQYF. The genes are TRBV28 and TRBJ2-7; D unclear. Trimming shortened V by 2 bases and J by 4 bases, and 21 bases separated the two germline ends. Per the germline V gene, CDR1 is MDHEN and CDR2 is SYDVKM. This CDR3 has 17 residues.